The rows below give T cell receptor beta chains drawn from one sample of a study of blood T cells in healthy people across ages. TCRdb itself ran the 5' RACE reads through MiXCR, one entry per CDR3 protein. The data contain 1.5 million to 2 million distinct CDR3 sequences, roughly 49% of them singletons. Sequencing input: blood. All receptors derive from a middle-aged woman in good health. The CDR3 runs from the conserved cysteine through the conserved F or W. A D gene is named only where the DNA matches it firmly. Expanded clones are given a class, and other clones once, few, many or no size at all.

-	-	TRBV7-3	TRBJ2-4	TGTGCCAGCAGCTACCAGGAATCCAACATTCAGTACTTC	CASSYQESNIQYF
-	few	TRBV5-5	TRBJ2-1	TGTGCCAGCAGCTTGTACGGCCGTGGGCTACGAGTATACAATGAGCAGTTCTTC	CASSLYGRGLRVYNEQFF
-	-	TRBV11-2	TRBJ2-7	TGTGCCAGCAGCGTAAACGGGGCCTCCTACGAGCAGTACTTC	CASSVNGASYEQYF
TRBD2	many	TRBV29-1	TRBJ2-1	TGCAGCGCCGAAGGGACTAGCGGGGATAACAATGAGCAGTTCTTC	CSAEGTSGDNNEQFF
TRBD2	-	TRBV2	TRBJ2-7	TGTGCCAGCAGTGAAGAGGGTAGCGGGGTGAGCTCCTACGAGCAGTACTTC	CASSEEGSGVSSYEQYF
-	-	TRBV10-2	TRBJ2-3	TGCGCCAGCAGACTGAGTTGGGTTTTAACAGATACGCAGTATTTT	CASRLSWVLTDTQYF
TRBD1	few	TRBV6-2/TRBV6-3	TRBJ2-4	TGTGCCAGCAGTTACGTTGGGACAGGGGGAAACAAAAACATTCAGTACTTC	CASSYVGTGGNKNIQYF
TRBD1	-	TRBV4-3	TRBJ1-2	TGCGCCAGCAGCCAAGATTCCAGGGGGTTAACGAGCTACACCTTC	CASSQDSRGLTSYTF
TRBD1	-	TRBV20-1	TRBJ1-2	TGCAGTGCTAGAAAAACAGGGGGGCGGACTAACTATGGCTACACCTTC	CSARKTGGRTNYGYTF
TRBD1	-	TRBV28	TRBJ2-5	TGTGCCTGCAGTTCCGACAGGGTGGGCGAGGAGACCCAGTACTTC	CACSSDRVGEETQYF
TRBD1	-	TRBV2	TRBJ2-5	TGTGCCAGCACTGGACAGGGAATAAGCCAAGAGACCCAGTACTTC	CASTGQGISQETQYF
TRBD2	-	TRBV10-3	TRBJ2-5	TGTGCCATCAGTGCGGTGCCTAGCGGGGAGGAGACCCAGTACTTC	CAISAVPSGEETQYF
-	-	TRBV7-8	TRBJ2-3	TGTGCCAGCAGCTTAGTCGCAGCCTCTAGCACAGATACGCAGTATTTT	CASSLVAASSTDTQYF
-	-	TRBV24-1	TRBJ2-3	TGTGCCACCGACAGCACAGATACGCAGTATTTT	CATDSTDTQYF
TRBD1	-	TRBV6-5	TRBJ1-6	TGTGCCAGCAGTTACGGACAGGGGGCTTCACCCCTCCACTTT	CASSYGQGASPLHF
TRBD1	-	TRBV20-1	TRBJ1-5	TGCAGTGCTCATGGACAGGGCCCCAATCAGCCCCAGCATTTT	CSAHGQGPNQPQHF
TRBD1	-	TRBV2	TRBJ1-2	TGTGCCAGCAGAGAAGGACAGGGGGACTATGGCTACACCTTC	CASREGQGDYGYTF
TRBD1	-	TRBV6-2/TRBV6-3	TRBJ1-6	TGTGCCAGCAGTTACTCGACAGGGGCTAATAATTCACCCCTCCACTTT	CASSYSTGANNSPLHF
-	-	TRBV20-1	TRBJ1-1	TGCAGTGCTAGAGTTGGCGCTGGAAACACTGAGGCTTTCTTT	CSARVGAGNTEAFF
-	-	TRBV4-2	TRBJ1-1	TGTGCCAGCAGCCAAGATTGGGGTGGGGGGAGCACTGAAGCTTTCTTT	CASSQDWGGGSTEAFF
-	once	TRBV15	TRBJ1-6	TGTGCCACCAGCAGAGATAAGGGTGCGGGTTCACCCCTCCACTTT	CATSRDKGAGSPLHF
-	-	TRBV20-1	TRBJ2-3	TGCAGTGCTAGAGACCCCCGGGGGCCAGCAGATACGCAGTATTTT	CSARDPRGPADTQYF
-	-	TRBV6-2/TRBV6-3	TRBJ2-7	TGTGCCAGCAGTCCGACAGTTATGATGGGCGAGCAGTACTTC	CASSPTVMMGEQYF
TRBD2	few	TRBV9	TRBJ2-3	TGTGCCAGCAGCGTCGGTAGCGGGGGGCCCGGGGGAGATACGCAGTATTTT	CASSVGSGGPGGDTQYF
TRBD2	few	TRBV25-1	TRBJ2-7	TGTGCCACCATGAGTCCAGCGGGGGGCCCTCTCGAGCAGTACTTC	CATMSPAGGPLEQYF
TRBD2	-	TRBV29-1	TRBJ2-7	TGCAGCGTTGAAGGTCTAGCGGGAGCAGTCGACGAGCAGTACTTC	CSVEGLAGAVDEQYF
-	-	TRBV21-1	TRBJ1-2	TGTGCCAGCAGACTACAGGAAGGGGCCAAGGCCCTCTATGGCTACACCTTC	CASRLQEGAKALYGYTF
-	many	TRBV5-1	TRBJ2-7	TGCGCCAGCAGCTTGGCCCTAAACTACGAGCAGTACTTC	CASSLALNYEQYF
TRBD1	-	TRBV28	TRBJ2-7	TGTGCCAGCAGTTACCCCGGGACAGTCCACTACGAGCAGTACTTC	CASSYPGTVHYEQYF
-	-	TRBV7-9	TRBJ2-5	TGTGCCAGCAGCTTAGGGGTGGCAGGGAACAATGAGCAGTACTTC	CASSLGVAGNNEQYF
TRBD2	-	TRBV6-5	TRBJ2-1	TGTGCCAGCAGTTACTTGACTAGCGGGAACTCCTACAATGAGCAGTTCTTC	CASSYLTSGNSYNEQFF
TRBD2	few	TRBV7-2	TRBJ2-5	TGTGCCAGCAGCTCCAGTGGTCGGGGGGGGCAAGAGACCCAGTACTTC	CASSSSGRGGQETQYF
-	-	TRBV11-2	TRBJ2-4	TGTGCCAGCAGCTCACGGGCAACCCCCATGCTAGCCAAAAACATTCAGTACTTC	CASSSRATPMLAKNIQYF
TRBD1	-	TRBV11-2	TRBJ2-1	TGTGCCAGCAGCTCGCCCTCGGGGACAGGGGGGAATGAGCAGTTCTTC	CASSSPSGTGGNEQFF
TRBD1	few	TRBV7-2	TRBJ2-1	TGTGCCAGCAGCTTAGAACGGACAGGGGCCAATGAGCAGTTCTTC	CASSLERTGANEQFF
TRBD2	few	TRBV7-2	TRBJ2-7	TGTGCCAGCACCTCGGGCGGGGGGACCTACGAGCAGTACTTC	CASTSGGGTYEQYF
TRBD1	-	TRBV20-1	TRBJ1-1	TGCAGTGCTAGATGGACAGGAGCCAACACTGAAGCTTTCTTT	CSARWTGANTEAFF
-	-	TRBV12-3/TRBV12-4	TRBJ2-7	TGTGCCAGCAGCCACGGCGGGGTTGAACTAACCTACGAGCAGTACTTC	CASSHGGVELTYEQYF
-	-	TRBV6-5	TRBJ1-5	TGTGCCAGCAGTTACGCGCGAGACAGCAATCGGCCCCAGCATTTT	CASSYARDSNRPQHF
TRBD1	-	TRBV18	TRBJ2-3	TGTGCCAGCTCACTATCCGACAGGGACCTCACAGATACGCAGTATTTT	CASSLSDRDLTDTQYF
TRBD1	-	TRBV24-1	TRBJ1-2	TGTGCCACCAGTGAGTCCGGACAGGCGAACTATGGCTACACCTTC	CATSESGQANYGYTF
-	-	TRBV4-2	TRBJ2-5	TGTGCCAGCAGCGATTTGAAGGGCCCCCAAGAGACCCAGTACTTC	CASSDLKGPQETQYF
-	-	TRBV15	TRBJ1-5	TGTGCCACCGGCAGAGATGGGGTCTCCAATCAGCCCCAGCATTTT	CATGRDGVSNQPQHF
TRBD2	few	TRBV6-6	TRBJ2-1	TGTGCCAGCACCACGACTAGCCGGGGAGCCTACAATGAGCAGTTCTTC	CASTTTSRGAYNEQFF
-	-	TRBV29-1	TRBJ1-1	TGCAGCGCCTTGACACTCCGGCCGAACAATGAAGCTTTCTTT	CSALTLRPNNEAFF
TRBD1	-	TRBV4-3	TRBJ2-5	TGCGCCAGCAGCCAAGATAGTAGGGACAGCCAAGAGACCCAGTACTTC	CASSQDSRDSQETQYF
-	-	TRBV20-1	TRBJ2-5	TGCAGTGCTAGTTGGGGCCCGACGAACAAAGAGACCCAGTACTTC	CSASWGPTNKETQYF
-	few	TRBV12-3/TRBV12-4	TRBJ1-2	TGTGCCAGCAGTCACGTGCACGGGGAATATTATGGCTACACCTTC	CASSHVHGEYYGYTF
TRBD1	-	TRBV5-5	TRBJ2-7	TGTGCCAGCAGCTTTCATGGACAGGCATCAATCTACGAGCAGTACTTC	CASSFHGQASIYEQYF